This entry lists 23 T cell receptor beta chains sequenced from one sample in a study of T cells after yellow fever vaccination. TCRdb reprocessed the 5' RACE reads with MiXCR, giving one entry per CDR3 protein. The sample yields approximately 300,000 distinct CDR3 sequences, around 11% seen once. The sample in question was CD4+ T cells sorted from PBMCs, obtained 45 days after the yellow fever booster vaccination. Receptors were obtained from a man aged 18 to 30 who received the YFV17D yellow fever vaccine.

There are a few counts of this clonotype. The V gene is TRBV5-1, the J gene TRBJ1-1; 8 bases map to TRBD1. CDR3 size: 15 residues. Unmatched junction bases numbered 3, after V lost 2 bases and J lost 0 bases. CDR1 SGHRS and CDR2 YFSETQ come from the germline V gene. The CDR3 loop reads CASSFAGGMNTEAFF. The CDR3, as DNA: TGCGCCAGCAGCTTTGCAGGGGGCATGAACACTGAAGCTTTCTTT.

The chain is built from TRBV12-3 or TRBV12-4 and TRBJ1-1, with a weak D call TRBD1 (5 bases). V lost 6 bases to trimming and J lost 3 bases, with 14 bases between them. This CDR3 has 14 amino acids. DNA for the CDR3: TGTGCCAGCAGCTTGAACGGGGGGGACACTGAAGCTTTCTTT. Amino acid sequence: CASSLNGGDTEAFF.

V usage is TRBV5-1 and J usage is TRBJ2-1; a weak D match, TRBD2 (7 bases). The germline V gene has CDR1 SGHRS and CDR2 YFSETQ. The CDR3 consists of 14 residues. The V end was cut by 4 bases, the J end by 8 bases, with 16 bases between. CDR3 loop: CASSVRGAGDEQFF. The CDR3 DNA reads TGCGCCAGCAGCGTTCGGGGGGCCGGGGATGAGCAGTTCTTC. The whole variable domain, filled in from reference TRBV5-1 and TRBJ2-1, reads KAGVTQTPRYLIKTRGQQVTLSCSPISGHRSVSWYQQTPGQGLQFLFEYFSETQRNKGNFPGRFSGRQFSNSRSEMNVSTLELGDSALYLCASSVRGAGDEQFFGPGTRLTVL.

The CDR3 region has the DNA TGCAGTGCTAGGTTAGCGGGCAGACGCACAGATACGCAGTATTTT. Its translation: CSARLAGRRTDTQYF. The V call is TRBV20-1, the J call TRBJ2-3, with 7 bases fitting TRBD2. The germline V gene has CDR1 DFQATT and CDR2 SNEGSKA (reference sequence). The CDR3 spans 15 residues. With V trimmed by 3 bases and J by 1 base, 7 bases remained unmatched.

The chain joins TRBV6-6 to TRBJ1-5, with D unclear. This CDR3 is built from 17 residues. Trimming cost V 6 bases and J 0 bases, with 18 bases left between them. CDR1 MNHNY and CDR2 SVGAGI come from the germline V gene (reference sequence). This chain's CDR3 is CASSQDPGRNSNQPQHF. The CDR3 nucleotides are TGTGCCAGCAGCCAGGACCCCGGGCGGAATAGCAATCAGCCCCAGCATTTT.

This chain uses TRBV7-6 with TRBJ2-7; the match to TRBD1 covers 11 bases. The V and J ends lost 5 bases and 9 bases, in that order; junction bases with no gene match: 12. Germline V gene sequence: CDR1 SGHVS, CDR2 FNYEAQ. This CDR3 is 15 amino acids long. CDR3 sequence: CASSLYRDRGTVQYF. The CDR3 DNA is TGTGCCAGCAGCCTTTACCGGGACAGGGGGACCGTGCAGTACTTC.

Ten or more counts support this clonotype. This chain links TRBV5-1 with TRBJ2-2, with D possibly being TRBD1 (6 bases). Trimming took 4 bases from V and 6 from J, leaving 13 bases between them. Germline values: CDR1 SGHRS, CDR2 YFSETQ. The CDR3 is 14 residues long. CDR3: CASSQYGTSGELFF. The CDR3 DNA is TGCGCCAGCAGCCAATATGGGACATCCGGGGAGCTGTTTTTT.

The table lists this clonotype with a few counts. The J gene is TRBJ1-1, the V gene TRBV21-1; the D call in the table, TRBD1, was not verified against the DNA. TRBV21-1 is an annotated pseudogene. The CDR3 has 16 residues. The CDR3 region has the DNA TGTGCCAGCAGGCGGGGCAGAAGGACGAAAAACACTGAAGCTTTCTTT. Encoded protein: CASRRGRRTKNTEAFF.

This clonotype showed up just a few times. The V gene is TRBV7-3, the J gene TRBJ2-7; 8 bases are shared with TRBD2. The V gene's germline CDR1 is SGHTA and CDR2 FQGTGA. CDR3 size: 16 residues. DNA of the CDR3: TGTGCTACCCCGGGGGGGGCTGGCGACAGGACCTACGAGCAGTACGTC. This encodes CATPGGAGDRTYEQYV.

In its sample, this clonotype was seen a few times. This rearrangement joins TRBV20-1 to TRBJ2-7; D not certain. The length of the CDR3 is 14 residues. Trimming cost V 4 bases and J 3 bases, with 16 bases left between them. The germline gives CDR1 DFQATT, CDR2 SNEGSKA (reference sequence). The CDR3 DNA is TGCAGTGCTATCAACCCGACGTGGGGCTACGAGCAGTACTTC. This translates into CSAINPTWGYEQYF.

A few counts support this clonotype. The chain's CDR3 is CASARDTNQPQHF. Written as DNA, the CDR3 is TGTGCCAGTGCCCGGGACACCAATCAGCCCCAGCATTTT. The rearrangement joins TRBV10-3 to TRBJ1-5; tentative D call: TRBD1 (6 bases). V lost 10 bases, J lost 3 bases, and 13 bases lay in between. CDR1 is ENHRY, CDR2 SYGVKD, per germline. The CDR3 is 13 residues long.

This sequence joins TRBV6-2 or TRBV6-3 and TRBJ1-1; possibly TRBD1 for D (6 bases). Trimming removed 8 bases from V and 0 bases from J, with 13 bases in between. Germline CDR1 reads MNHEY; CDR2 reads SVGEGT. The CDR3 contains 14 residues. CDR3 sequence reads: CASVKRGVNTEAFF. The CDR3 DNA follows: TGTGCCAGCGTCAAAAGGGGGGTGAACACTGAAGCTTTCTTT.

This clonotype was counted only a few times. V gene TRBV14 combines with J gene TRBJ1-2, with D unresolved. Looked up from germline, CDR1 is SGHDN and CDR2 is FVKESK. Between the trimmed V and J ends, which lost 4 bases and 4 bases, there was a span of 10 bases. The CDR3 runs 13 residues. CDR3 protein: CASSPATGYGYTF. The CDR3 DNA follows: TGTGCCAGCAGCCCAGCGACCGGCTATGGCTACACCTTC. Looking up the rest from reference TRBV14 and TRBJ1-2 gives the full variable domain: EAGVTQFPSHSVIEKGQTVTLRCDPISGHDNLYWYRRVMGKEIKFLLHFVKESKQDESGMPNNRFLAERTGGTYSTLKVQPAELEDSGVYFCASSPATGYGYTFGSGTRLTVV.

This chain connects TRBV9 to TRBJ2-4, with D perhaps TRBD1 or TRBD2 (7 bases each). The V gene's germline CDR1 is SGDLS and CDR2 YYNGEE. This CDR3 has 16 residues. The V gene lost 0 bases and the J gene lost 12 bases, with 22 bases spanning the gap. The CDR3 coding sequence is TGTGCCAGCAGCGTAGGCCCCAACAGGGGAGGGGACCATCAGTACTTC. This codes for CASSVGPNRGGDHQYF.

This chain joins TRBV20-1 and TRBJ1-2; D is perhaps TRBD1 (6 bases). The CDR3 is 14 amino acids. CDR1 and CDR2 from the germline V gene are DFQATT and SNEGSKA (reference sequence). Trimming cost V 6 bases and J 3 bases, with 17 bases left between them. The CDR3 DNA reads TGCAGTGCCCGGGGGGCCGAGAGGGACTATGGCTACACCTTC. Residues: CSARGAERDYGYTF.

This clonotype was seen only a few times. J is TRBJ2-5 and V is TRBV28, with 7 bases fitting TRBD1. The junction had 11 bases not matched to a gene; V was cut back by 5 bases and J by 2 bases. Germline values: CDR1 MDHEN, CDR2 SYDVKM. This CDR3 comprises 16 residues. The CDR3 nucleotides are TGTGCCAGCAGTCACCGACAGGGTCGGGGACAAGAGACCCAGTACTTC. Translated: CASSHRQGRGQETQYF.

In this sample, this clonotype turned up a few times. CDR3 sequence: CASSIQGFASTDTQYF. The CDR3 DNA reads as TGTGCCAGCAGCATACAGGGGTTCGCTAGCACAGATACGCAGTATTTT. This rearrangement joins TRBV7-2 to TRBJ2-3; 7 nucleotides agree with TRBD1. CDR1 is SGHTA, CDR2 FQGNSA, per germline. There are 16 residues in the CDR3. V lost 5 bases and J lost 0; bases outside the gene matches: 8. The full variable domain, completed using reference TRBV7-2 and TRBJ2-3, is GAGVSQSPSNKVTEKGKDVELRCDPISGHTALYWYRQSLGQGLEFLIYFQGNSAPDKSGLPSDRFSAERTGGSVSTLTIQRTQQEDSAVYLCASSIQGFASTDTQYFGPGTRLTVL.

The genes are TRBV5-1 and TRBJ2-2, with D perhaps TRBD1 or TRBD2 (6 bases each). Trimming removed 4 bases from V and 0 bases from J, with 16 bases in between. The CDR3 consists of 17 residues. The germline CDR1 and CDR2 sequences are SGHRS and YFSETQ. The CDR3 DNA reads TGCGCCAGCAGCACGCCACGAGGGGGGACGAACACCGGGGAGCTGTTTTTT. Residues: CASSTPRGGTNTGELFF. Together with reference TRBV5-1 and TRBJ2-2, the CDR3 gives the full variable domain: KAGVTQTPRYLIKTRGQQVTLSCSPISGHRSVSWYQQTPGQGLQFLFEYFSETQRNKGNFPGRFSGRQFSNSRSEMNVSTLELGDSALYLCASSTPRGGTNTGELFFGEGSRLTVL.

This clonotype has ten or more counts. The rearrangement joins TRBV4-1 to TRBJ2-5; TRBD2 matches 8 bases. The J segment lost 4 bases and the V segment lost 0 bases, leaving 7 bases of the junction unmatched. This CDR3 comprises 16 residues. Germline V lookup: CDR1 MGHRA, CDR2 YSYEKL. The CDR3 DNA sequence: TGCGCCAGCAGCCAAGACAACGGGGGGGCCTCAGAGACCCAGTACTTC. Translating it yields CASSQDNGGASETQYF.

This clonotype was seen only a few times. The chain recombines TRBV29-1 with TRBJ2-6; D may be TRBD1 or TRBD2 (7 bases each). Per the germline V gene, CDR1 is SQVTM and CDR2 is ANQGSEA. This CDR3 comprises 16 residues. Trimming stripped 4 bases from V and 0 bases from J, with 13 bases between. CDR3 residues: CSVGQGGVSGANVLTF. The CDR3 DNA follows: TGCAGCGTTGGACAGGGAGGGGTCTCTGGGGCCAACGTCCTGACTTTC.

This clonotype was seen repeatedly, ten times or more. The V gene is TRBV2, the J gene TRBJ1-1; tentative D call: TRBD1 (6 bases). V was trimmed by 7 bases and J by 1 base, leaving 16 bases between them. The CDR3 length is 15 residues. Per germline, CDR1 SNHLY and CDR2 FYNNEI. The DNA of the CDR3 is TGTGCCAGCACTCTCCTGGGGGCAGGGAACACTGAAGCTTTCTTT. The encoded protein is CASTLLGAGNTEAFF.

This clonotype was counted a few times. Here the CDR3 reads CASRPTGVNYGYTF. The CDR3 DNA sequence: TGTGCCAGCAGGCCAACAGGGGTTAACTATGGCTACACCTTC. The rearrangement uses TRBV7-9 and TRBJ1-2; 7 bases agree with TRBD1. The length of the CDR3 is 14 residues. Germline CDR1 reads SEHNR; CDR2 reads FQNEAQ (reference sequence). Trimming took 6 bases from V and 1 from J; bases not matched to a gene: 5.

In its sample, this clonotype was seen many times. This chain joins TRBV27 and TRBJ1-6; no reliable D call. CDR1 and CDR2 from the germline V gene are MNHEY and SMNVEV (reference sequence). The V and J ends lost 6 bases and 7 bases respectively, with 10 bases between them. This CDR3 is 13 amino acids long. The CDR3 spells CASSPARNSPLHF. CDR3 DNA: TGTGCCAGCAGCCCGGCCCGGAATTCACCCCTCCACTTT.